This T cell receptor (beta chain) was captured by sequencing in a study of regulatory T cells in long-lasting Graves disease. Germline CDR1 reads SGHTA; CDR2 reads FQGNSA. The CDR3 has 15 amino acids. Between the trimmed V and J ends, which lost 7 bases and 1 base, there was a span of 16 bases. Both iRepertoire HTBI primers and Arm-PCR of CDR3 regions were used to build the TCR beta libraries. TCRdb re-called the multiplex PCR reads with MiXCR, one entry per CDR3 protein. Among more than 400,000 distinct CDR3 sequences, less than 20% were seen once, and the ten largest hold roughly 10%. This clonotype was counted a few times. Time point defined: newly diagnosed GD, antithyroid drugs for less than 3 months. PBMC RNA served as the TCR library source. This sample also belongs to another study, concerning T cells in Graves' hyperthyroidism and ophthalmopathy. From that paper: Median prediction lead before ophthalmopathy onset was about 6.5 months with the model.

Sequenced material: peripheral blood mononuclear cells (PBMCs), taken at new diagnosis, from a patient treated with antithyroid drugs. The chain links TRBV7-2 to TRBJ2-5, with D perhaps given as TRBD1 or TRBD2 (5 bases each). The sequence was collected from a woman aged 30 to 39 with Graves disease. The CDR3 nucleotides are TGTGCCAGCACCTCAACGGGGCAGGCCCAAGAGACCCAGTACTTC. Protein: CASTSTGQAQETQYF.